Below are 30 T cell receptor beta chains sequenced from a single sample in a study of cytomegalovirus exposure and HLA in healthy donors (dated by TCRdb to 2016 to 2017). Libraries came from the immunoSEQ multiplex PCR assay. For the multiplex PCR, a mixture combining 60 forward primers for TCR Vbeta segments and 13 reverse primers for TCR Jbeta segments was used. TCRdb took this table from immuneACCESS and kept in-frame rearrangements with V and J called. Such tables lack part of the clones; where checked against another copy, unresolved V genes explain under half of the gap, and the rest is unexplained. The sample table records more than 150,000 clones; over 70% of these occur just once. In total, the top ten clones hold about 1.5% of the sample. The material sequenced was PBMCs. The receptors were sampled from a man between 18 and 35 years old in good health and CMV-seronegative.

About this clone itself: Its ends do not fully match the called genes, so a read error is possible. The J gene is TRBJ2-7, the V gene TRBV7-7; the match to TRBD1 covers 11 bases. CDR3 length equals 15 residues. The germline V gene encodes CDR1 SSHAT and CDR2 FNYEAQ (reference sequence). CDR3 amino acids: CASSPGQGASYEQYF. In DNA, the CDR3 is TGTGCTAGCAGCCCCGGACAGGGGGCTTCCTACGAGCAGTACTTC. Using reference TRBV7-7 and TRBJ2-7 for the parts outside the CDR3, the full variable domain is GAGVSQSPRYKVTKRGQDVTLRCDPISSHATLYWYQQALGQGPEFLTYFNYEAQPDKSGLPSDRFSAERPEGSISTLTIQRTEQRDSAMYRCASSPGQGASYEQYFGPGTRLTVT.

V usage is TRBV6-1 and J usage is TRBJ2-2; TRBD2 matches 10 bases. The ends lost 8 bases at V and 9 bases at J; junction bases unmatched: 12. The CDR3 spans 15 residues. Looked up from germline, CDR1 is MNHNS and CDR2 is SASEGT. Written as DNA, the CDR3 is TGTGCCAGCGTGAAAGCAGCGGGAGGGGGTCGGGAGCTGTTTTTT. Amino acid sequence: CASVKAAGGGRELFF.

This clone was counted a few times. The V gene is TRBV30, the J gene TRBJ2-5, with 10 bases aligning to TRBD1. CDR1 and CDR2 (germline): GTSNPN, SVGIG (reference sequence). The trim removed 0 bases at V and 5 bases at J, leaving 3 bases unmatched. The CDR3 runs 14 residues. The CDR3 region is CAWSVGTGVETQYF. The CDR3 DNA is TGTGCCTGGAGTGTAGGGACAGGGGTGGAGACCCAGTACTTC.

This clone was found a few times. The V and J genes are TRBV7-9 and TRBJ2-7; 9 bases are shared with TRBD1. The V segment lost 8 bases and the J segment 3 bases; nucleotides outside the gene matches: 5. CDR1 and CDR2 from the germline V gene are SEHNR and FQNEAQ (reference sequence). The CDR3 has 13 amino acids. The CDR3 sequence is CASGGQGIYEQYF. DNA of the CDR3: TGTGCCAGCGGGGGACAGGGCATCTACGAGCAGTACTTC.

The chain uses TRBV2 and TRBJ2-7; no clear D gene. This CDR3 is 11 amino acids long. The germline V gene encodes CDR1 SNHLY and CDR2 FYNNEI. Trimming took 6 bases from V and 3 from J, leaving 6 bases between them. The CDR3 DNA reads TGTGCCAGCAGAGCTTTCTACGAGCAGTACTTC. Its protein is CASRAFYEQYF.

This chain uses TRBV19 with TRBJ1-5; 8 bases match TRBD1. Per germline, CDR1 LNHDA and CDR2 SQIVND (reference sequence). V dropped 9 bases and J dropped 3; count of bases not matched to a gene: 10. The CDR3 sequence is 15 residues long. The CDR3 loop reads CASRGRSAANQPQHF. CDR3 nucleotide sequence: TGTGCCAGCAGGGGGCGTAGTGCCGCCAATCAGCCCCAGCATTTT.

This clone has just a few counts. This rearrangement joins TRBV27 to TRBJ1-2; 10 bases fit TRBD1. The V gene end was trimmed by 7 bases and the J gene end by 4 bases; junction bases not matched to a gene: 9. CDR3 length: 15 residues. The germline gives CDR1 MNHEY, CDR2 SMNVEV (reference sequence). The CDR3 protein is CASNPQDRGSYGYTF. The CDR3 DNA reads TGTGCCAGCAACCCCCAGGACAGGGGGTCCTATGGCTACACCTTC.

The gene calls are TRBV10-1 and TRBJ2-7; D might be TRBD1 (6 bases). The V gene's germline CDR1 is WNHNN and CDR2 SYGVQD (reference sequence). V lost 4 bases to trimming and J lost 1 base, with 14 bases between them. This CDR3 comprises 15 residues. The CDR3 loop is CASSVRGRGSYEQYF. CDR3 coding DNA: TGCGCCAGCAGTGTAAGGGGCAGGGGATCCTACGAGCAGTACTTC.

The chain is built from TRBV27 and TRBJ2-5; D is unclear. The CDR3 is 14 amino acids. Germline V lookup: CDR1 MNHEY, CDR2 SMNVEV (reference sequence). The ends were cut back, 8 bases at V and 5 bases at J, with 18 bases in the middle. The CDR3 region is CASRPPNPRETQYF. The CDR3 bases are TGTGCCAGCCGGCCCCCCAACCCGAGGGAGACCCAGTACTTC.

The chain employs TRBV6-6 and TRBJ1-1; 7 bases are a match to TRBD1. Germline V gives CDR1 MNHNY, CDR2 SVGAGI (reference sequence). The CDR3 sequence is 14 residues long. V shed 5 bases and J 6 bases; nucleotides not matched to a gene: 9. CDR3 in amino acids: CASSREGGSAEAFF. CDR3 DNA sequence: TGTGCCAGCAGTCGGGAAGGGGGCTCGGCTGAAGCTTTCTTT.

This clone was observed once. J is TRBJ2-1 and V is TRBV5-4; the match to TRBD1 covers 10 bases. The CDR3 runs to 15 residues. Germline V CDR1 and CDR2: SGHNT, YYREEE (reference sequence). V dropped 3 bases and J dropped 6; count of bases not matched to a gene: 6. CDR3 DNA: TGTGCCAGCAGCTACCGGACAGGGGGTGCCAATGAGCAGTTCTTC. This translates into CASSYRTGGANEQFF.

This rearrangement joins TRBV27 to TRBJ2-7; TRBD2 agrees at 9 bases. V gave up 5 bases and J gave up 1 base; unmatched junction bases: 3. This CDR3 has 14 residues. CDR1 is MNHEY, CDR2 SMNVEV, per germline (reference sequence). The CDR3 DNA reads TGTGCCAGCAGTCCACTAGCGGGTTCCTACGAGCAGTACTTC. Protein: CASSPLAGSYEQYF.

CDR3 DNA sequence: TGCGCCAGCAGCCCCGGGAGTTTGGGTGACAATGAGCAGTTCTTC. Protein sequence: CASSPGSLGDNEQFF. V and J are TRBV4-1 and TRBJ2-1; D perhaps matches TRBD2 (6 bases). The V gene lost 4 bases and the J gene lost 5 bases, with 15 bases spanning the gap. The length of the CDR3 is 15 residues. The germline V gene has CDR1 MGHRA and CDR2 YSYEKL.

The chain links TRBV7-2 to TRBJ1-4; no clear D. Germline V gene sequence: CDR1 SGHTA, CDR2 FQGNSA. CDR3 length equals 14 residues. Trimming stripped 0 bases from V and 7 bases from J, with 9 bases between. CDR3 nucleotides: TGTGCCAGCAGCTTAGCAATCGCGGGTGAAAAACTGTTTTTT. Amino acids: CASSLAIAGEKLFF.

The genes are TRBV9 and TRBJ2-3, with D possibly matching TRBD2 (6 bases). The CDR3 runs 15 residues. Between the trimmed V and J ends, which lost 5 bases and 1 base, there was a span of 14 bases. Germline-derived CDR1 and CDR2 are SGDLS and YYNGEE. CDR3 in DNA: TGTGCCAGCAGTCCGAGCGGGTACCGCACAGATACGCAGTATTTT. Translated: CASSPSGYRTDTQYF.

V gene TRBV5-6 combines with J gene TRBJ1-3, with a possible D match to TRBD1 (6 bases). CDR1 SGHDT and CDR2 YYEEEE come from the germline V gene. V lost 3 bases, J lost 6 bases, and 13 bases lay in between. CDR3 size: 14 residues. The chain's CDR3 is CASSSQGFSNTIYF. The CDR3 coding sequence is TGTGCCAGCAGCTCACAGGGTTTTTCAAACACCATATATTTT.

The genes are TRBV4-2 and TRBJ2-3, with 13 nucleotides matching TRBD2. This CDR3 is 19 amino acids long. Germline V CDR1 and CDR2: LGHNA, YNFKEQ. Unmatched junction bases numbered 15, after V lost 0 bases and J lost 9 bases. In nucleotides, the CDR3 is TGTGCCAGCAGCCAAGATACCTTGGGGTGGACTAGCGGGAGAATGACGCAGTATTTT. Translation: CASSQDTLGWTSGRMTQYF.

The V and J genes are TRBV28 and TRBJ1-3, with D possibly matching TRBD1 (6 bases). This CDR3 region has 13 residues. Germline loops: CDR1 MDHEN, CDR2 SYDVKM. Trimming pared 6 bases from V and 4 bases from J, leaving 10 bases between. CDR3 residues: CASRLDRGNTIYF. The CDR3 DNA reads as TGTGCCAGCAGGCTAGACAGGGGAAACACCATATATTTT.

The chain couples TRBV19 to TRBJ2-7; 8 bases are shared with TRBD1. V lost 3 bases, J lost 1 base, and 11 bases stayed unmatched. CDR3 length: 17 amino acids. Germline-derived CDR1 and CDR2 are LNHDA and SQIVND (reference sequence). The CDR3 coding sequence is TGTGCCAGTAGTATTTTCTTCGGGACAGGTGGGTCCTACGAGCAGTACTTC. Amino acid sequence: CASSIFFGTGGSYEQYF. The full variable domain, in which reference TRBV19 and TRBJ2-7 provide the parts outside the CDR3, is DGGITQSPKYLFRKEGQNVTLSCEQNLNHDAMYWYRQDPGQGLRLIYYSQIVNDFQKGDIAEGYSVSREKKESFPLTVTSAQKNPTAFYLCASSIFFGTGGSYEQYFGPGTRLTVT.

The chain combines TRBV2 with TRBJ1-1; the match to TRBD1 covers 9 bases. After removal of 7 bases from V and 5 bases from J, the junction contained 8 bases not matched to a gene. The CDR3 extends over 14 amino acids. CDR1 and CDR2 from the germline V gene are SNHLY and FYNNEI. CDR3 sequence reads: CASIIDRGRTEAFF. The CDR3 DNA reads TGTGCCAGCATTATTGACAGGGGGAGAACTGAAGCTTTCTTT.

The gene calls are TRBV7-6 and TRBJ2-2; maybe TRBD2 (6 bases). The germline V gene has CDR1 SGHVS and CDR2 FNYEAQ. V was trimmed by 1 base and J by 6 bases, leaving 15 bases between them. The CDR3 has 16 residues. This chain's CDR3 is CASSLVRGNPAGELFF. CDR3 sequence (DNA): TGTGCCAGCAGCTTAGTTCGGGGGAACCCCGCCGGGGAGCTGTTTTTT.

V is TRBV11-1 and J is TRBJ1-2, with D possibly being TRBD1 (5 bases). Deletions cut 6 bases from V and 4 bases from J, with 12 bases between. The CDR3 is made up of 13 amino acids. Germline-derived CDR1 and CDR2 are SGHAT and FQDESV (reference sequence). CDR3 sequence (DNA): TGTGCCAGCAGTCAGGGCCTTGGCTATGGCTACACCTTC. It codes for CASSQGLGYGYTF.

In nucleotides, the CDR3 is TGTGCCACCAGGCCAGGAGGGACCCAAGAGACCCAGTACTTC. It translates to CATRPGGTQETQYF. The J gene is TRBJ2-5, the V gene TRBV15; TRBD2 might be the D (6 bases). Germline lookup yields CDR1 LNHNV and CDR2 YYDKDF (reference sequence). CDR3 length: 14 residues. Trimming took 6 bases from V and 1 from J, leaving 12 bases between them.

The CDR3 DNA follows: TGTGCCAGCAGTGACCCCGCCGGGACAGGCTACGAGCAGTACTTC. This encodes CASSDPAGTGYEQYF. The chain carries TRBV25-1 and TRBJ2-7, with 8 bases fitting TRBD1. This CDR3 has 15 amino acids. The junction had 7 bases not matched to a gene; V was cut back by 3 bases and J by 3 bases. Germline CDR1 MGHDK, CDR2 SYGVNS.

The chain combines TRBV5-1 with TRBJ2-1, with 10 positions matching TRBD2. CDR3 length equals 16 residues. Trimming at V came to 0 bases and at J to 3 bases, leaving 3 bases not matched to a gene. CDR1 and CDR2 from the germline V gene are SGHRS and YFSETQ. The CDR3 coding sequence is TGCGCCAGCAGCTTGGCCGCTAGCGGGGGCTACAATGAGCAGTTCTTC. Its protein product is CASSLAASGGYNEQFF.

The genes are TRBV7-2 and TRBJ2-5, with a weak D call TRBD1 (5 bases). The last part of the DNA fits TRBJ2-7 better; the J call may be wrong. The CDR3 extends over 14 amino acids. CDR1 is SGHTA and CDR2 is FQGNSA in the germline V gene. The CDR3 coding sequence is TGTGCCAGCAGCTATGACACAGGTTACTACGAGCAGTACTTC. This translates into CASSYDTGYYEQYF.

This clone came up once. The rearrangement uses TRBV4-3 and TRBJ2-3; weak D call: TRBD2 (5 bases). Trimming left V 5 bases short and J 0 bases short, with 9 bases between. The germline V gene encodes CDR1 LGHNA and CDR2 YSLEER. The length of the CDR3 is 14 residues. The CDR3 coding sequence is TGCGCCAGCAGCGTAAGGACTAGCACAGATACGCAGTATTTT. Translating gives CASSVRTSTDTQYF.

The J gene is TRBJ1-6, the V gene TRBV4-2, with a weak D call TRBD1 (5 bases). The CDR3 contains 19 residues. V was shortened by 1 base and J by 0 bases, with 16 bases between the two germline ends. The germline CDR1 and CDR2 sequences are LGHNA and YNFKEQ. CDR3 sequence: CASSQGGGSFSSYNSPLHF. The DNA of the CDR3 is TGTGCCAGCAGCCAAGGGGGGGGATCCTTTAGCTCCTATAATTCACCCCTCCACTTT.

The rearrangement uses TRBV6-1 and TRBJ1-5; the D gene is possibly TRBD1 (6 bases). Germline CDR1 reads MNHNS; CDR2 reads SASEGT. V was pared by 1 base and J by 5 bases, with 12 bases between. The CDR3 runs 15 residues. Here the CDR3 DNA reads TGTGCCAGCAGTGAAGTCAGGGGAGAGGATCAGCCCCAGCATTTT. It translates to CASSEVRGEDQPQHF.

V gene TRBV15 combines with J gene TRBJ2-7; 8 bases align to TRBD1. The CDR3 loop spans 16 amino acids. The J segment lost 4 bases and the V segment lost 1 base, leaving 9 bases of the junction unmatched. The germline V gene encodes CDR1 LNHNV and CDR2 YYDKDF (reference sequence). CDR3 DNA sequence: TGTGCCACCAGCAGAGCCGGGACAGGAAGTAGATACGAGCAGTACTTC. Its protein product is CATSRAGTGSRYEQYF.